This T cell receptor (beta chain) was found in a study of shared clonotypes between healthy human individuals. Overall study context: The cohort comprised a couple of women and a few men. Their ages spanned 18 to 49 years. The study used three CD4 naive, three CD4 memory, two CD8 naive and one CD8 memory plate per donor. Notes on the study in general: As a rule, naive subsets had a larger estimated richness than memory subsets.

There are a few counts of this clone. What it recognizes is unknown. Partitioning of CD4+ cells yielded a CD45RA+ naive subset and a CD45RA-negative memory subset. The table came from immunoSEQ multiplex PCR; TCRdb's copy has only in-frame clones and leaves some out. Among millions of clones listed, approximately 95% were seen once. Per the germline V gene, CDR1 is MNHNS and CDR2 is SASEGT. The CDR3 has 16 residues. Trimming removed 2 bases from V and 5 bases from J; junction bases left unmatched: 6. The sample taken for sequencing was naive CD4+ T cells from PBMCs. Subset noted: CD45RA+ positively selected. V is TRBV6-1 and J is TRBJ2-7; 13 nucleotides match TRBD2. The clonotype comes from a young man in good health. Some clones in this sample may be carry-over from other donors' samples. The CDR3 sequence is CASSEIGLAGAHEQYF. The CDR3 DNA sequence: TGTGCCAGCAGTGAAATAGGACTAGCGGGAGCGCACGAGCAGTACTTC.